These 12 T cell receptor beta chains came from one sample sequenced in a study of T cell clonality in common variable immunodeficiency. Assay used: immunoSEQ multiplex PCR; TCRdb lists only in-frame clones, some missing. In total the sample includes some 26,000 clones, none of them seen once. The antigens for these receptors are not known. Findings and caveats of the study: Fewer deletions and N-nucleotide insertions were reportedly seen in common variable immunodeficiency TCR beta sequences.

The sequencing sample was made of peripheral blood mononuclear cells. The source of these receptors is a human donor with common variable immunodeficiency.

A few counts support this clone. The read ends 3 residues before the CDR3 terminus; that terminus is restored from the germline J gene. The J gene is TRBJ1-2, the V gene TRBV30; TRBD1 is a possible D gene (6 bases). CDR3 length: 14 amino acids. Germline V gives CDR1 GTSNPN, CDR2 SVGIG (reference sequence). The part of the CDR3 DNA that was read is TGTGCCTGGAGTGTAATCGGGGGGCTATGGGGC. It specifies CAWSVIGGLWG. The entire CDR3 reads CAWSVIGGLWGYTF.

A remark on this clone: The CDR3 end lies 3 residues beyond the end of the read and is filled in from the germline J gene. The chain has TRBV7-2 and TRBJ2-5; D is unresolved. Germline CDR1 SGHTA, CDR2 FQGNSA. Between the trimmed V and J ends, which lost 5 bases and 1 base, there was a span of 14 bases. The CDR3 spans 15 residues. Here the CDR3 reads CASSHIGAVQETQYF. The DNA read from the CDR3 is TGTGCCAGCAGCCACATCGGCGCGGTCCAAGAGACC.

About this clone itself: Read data end 3 residues before the CDR3 end; the end is taken from the germline J gene. This rearrangement joins TRBV18 to TRBJ1-3; 8 nucleotides line up with TRBD1. J was trimmed by 4 bases and V by 7 bases; bases with no gene match: 12. The CDR3 consists of 16 residues. CDR1 is KGHSH, CDR2 LQKENI, per germline. CDR3 DNA (partial): TGTGCCAGCTGTGCGACAGGGGCCACAGGAGGAAACACC. Amino acid sequence: CASCATGATGGNT. The complete CDR3 sequence is CASCATGATGGNTIYF.

In the case of this clone: The read halts 3 residues ahead of the CDR3 end, with the missing end drawn from the germline J gene. The V call is TRBV2, the J call TRBJ2-5, with TRBD2 matching 8 bases. CDR3 length: 17 residues. V was clipped by 6 bases and J by 5 bases; unmatched bases: 17. Germline assignment: CDR1 SNHLY and CDR2 FYNNEI. The CDR3 bases that were read are TGTGCCAGCAGGCTCCCCCTAGCGGGCCAACGTGGGGAGACC. Protein sequence: CASRLPLAGQRGET. The entire CDR3 reads CASRLPLAGQRGETQYF.

Note on this clone: The DNA ends 3 residues before the CDR3 does, and the rest of the CDR3 is filled in from the germline J gene. This chain connects TRBV18 to TRBJ1-2; 8 nucleotides line up with TRBD1. V was pared by 3 bases and J by 0 bases, with 6 bases of the junction left unmatched. Germline V CDR1 and CDR2: KGHSH, LQKENI. The CDR3 contains 16 residues. Incomplete CDR3 DNA: TGTGCCAGCTCACCGACTCAGGGGGCGACTAACTATGGC. This encodes CASSPTQGATNYG. The full CDR3 reads CASSPTQGATNYGYTF.

As to this clone: The read stops 3 residues short of the end of the CDR3; the missing end is completed from the germline J gene. The chain couples TRBV18 to TRBJ2-3; D is perhaps TRBD1 (5 bases). In germline, CDR1 is KGHSH, CDR2 LQKENI. The CDR3 is made up of 14 amino acids. V shed 8 bases and J shed 1 base, with 13 bases lying between them. The DNA read from the CDR3 is TGTGCCAGCGCCGGTGGGGCCGGCACAGATACG. Translating gives CASAGGAGTDT. The CDR3 as a whole reads CASAGGAGTDTQYF.

A word on this clone: Read coverage stops 3 residues before the CDR3 terminus; the germline J gene supplies the remainder. The gene calls are TRBV7-2 and TRBJ2-7; 7 bases agree with TRBD2. J lost 4 bases, V lost 5 bases, and 11 bases had no gene match. Germline V gene data show CDR1 as SGHTA and CDR2 as FQGNSA. The CDR3 loop spans 15 amino acids. The sequenced CDR3 bases are TGTGCCAGCAGCCCGCGCCCCGGGGGGTTGTACGAG. Amino acids: CASSPRPGGLYE. The full CDR3 protein reads CASSPRPGGLYEQYF.

Note on this clone: The CDR3 end is not reached by the read, which stops 3 residues before it; the germline J gene fills it in. V gene TRBV19 combines with J gene TRBJ1-1; D is perhaps TRBD1 (5 bases). This CDR3 has 15 amino acids. Trimming removed 6 bases from V and 2 bases from J, with 16 bases in between. Germline loops: CDR1 LNHDA, CDR2 SQIVND (reference sequence). CDR3 amino acids: CASRAPDRPNTEAFF. The DNA read from the CDR3 is TGTGCCAGTAGGGCCCCCGACAGACCAAACACTGAA. Variable domain in full (rest from reference TRBV19 and TRBJ1-1): DGGITQSPKYLFRKEGQNVTLSCEQNLNHDAMYWYRQDPGQGLRLIYYSQIVNDFQKGDIAEGYSVSREKKESFPLTVTSAQKNPTAFYLCASRAPDRPNTEAFFGQGTRLTVV.

Comment on this clone: The read ends 3 residues before the CDR3 terminus; that terminus is restored from the germline J gene. The genes are TRBV2 and TRBJ2-3, with D possibly being TRBD1 (6 bases). The CDR3 length is 14 residues. V was cut by 6 bases and J by 0 bases, with 10 bases left in between. Germline CDR1 and CDR2: SNHLY and FYNNEI. The CDR3 loop is CASRNRVSTDTQYF. Incomplete CDR3 DNA: TGTGCCAGCAGAAACAGGGTCAGCACAGATACG.

This clone was seen ten or more times. The read terminates 3 residues ahead of where the CDR3 ends, so the germline J gene completes it. The chain uses TRBV19 and TRBJ1-3, with D unclear. Looked up from germline, CDR1 is LNHDA and CDR2 is SQIVND (reference sequence). V was pared by 6 bases and J by 0 bases, with 12 bases between. There are 15 residues in the CDR3. The CDR3 reads CASRTAGVSGNTIYF. The DNA read from the CDR3 is TGTGCCAGTAGAACAGCAGGAGTCTCTGGAAACACC.

This clone appeared a few times. The read comes to an end 3 residues before the CDR3 does, leaving the germline J gene to fill in the end. The rearrangement uses TRBV19 and TRBJ2-7; TRBD2 aligns across 9 bases. Germline assignment: CDR1 LNHDA and CDR2 SQIVND (reference sequence). The CDR3 sequence is 15 residues long. Unmatched junction bases numbered 10, after V lost 8 bases and J lost 2 bases. This CDR3 reads CASSSRTSATYEQYF. Partial CDR3 DNA: TGTGCCAGTTCTTCCCGGACTAGCGCCACCTACGAG.

Concerning this clone itself: The DNA ends 3 residues before the CDR3 does, and the rest of the CDR3 is filled in from the germline J gene. This rearrangement joins TRBV30 to TRBJ2-7, with 8 bases that match TRBD2. CDR3 size: 12 residues. The V gene end was trimmed by 4 bases and the J gene end by 1 base; junction bases not matched to a gene: 0. Per germline, CDR1 GTSNPN and CDR2 SVGIG (reference sequence). CDR3 loop: CAWTSGSYEQYF. The DNA read from the CDR3 is TGTGCCTGGACTAGCGGGTCCTACGAG.